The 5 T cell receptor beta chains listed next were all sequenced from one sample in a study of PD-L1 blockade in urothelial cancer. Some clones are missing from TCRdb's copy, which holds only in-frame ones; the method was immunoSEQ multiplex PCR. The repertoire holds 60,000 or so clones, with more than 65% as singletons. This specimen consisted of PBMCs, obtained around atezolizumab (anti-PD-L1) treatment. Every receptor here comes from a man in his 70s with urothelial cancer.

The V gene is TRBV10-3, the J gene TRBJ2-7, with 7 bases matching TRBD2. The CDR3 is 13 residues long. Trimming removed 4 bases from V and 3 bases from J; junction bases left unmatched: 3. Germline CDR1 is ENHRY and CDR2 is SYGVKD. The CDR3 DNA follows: TGTGCCATCAGTGGGGGGGAGGGCTACGAGCAGTACTTC. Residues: CAISGGEGYEQYF.

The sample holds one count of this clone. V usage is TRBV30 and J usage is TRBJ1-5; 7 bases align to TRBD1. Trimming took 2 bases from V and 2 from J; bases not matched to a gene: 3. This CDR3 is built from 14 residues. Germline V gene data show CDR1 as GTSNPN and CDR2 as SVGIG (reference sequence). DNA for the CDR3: TGTGCCTGGAGTAAAGGGGGCGGCAATCAGCCCCAGCATTTT. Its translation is CAWSKGGGNQPQHF.

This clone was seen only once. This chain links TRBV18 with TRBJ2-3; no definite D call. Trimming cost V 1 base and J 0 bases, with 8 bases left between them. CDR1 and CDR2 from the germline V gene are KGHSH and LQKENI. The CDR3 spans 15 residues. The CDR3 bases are TGTGCCAGCTCACCACGGTCAGGAAGCACAGATACGCAGTATTTT. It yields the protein CASSPRSGSTDTQYF.

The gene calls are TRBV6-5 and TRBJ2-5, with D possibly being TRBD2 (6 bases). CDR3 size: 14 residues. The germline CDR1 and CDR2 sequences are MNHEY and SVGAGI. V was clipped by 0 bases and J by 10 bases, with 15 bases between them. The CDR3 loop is CASSYSIGGAVQYF. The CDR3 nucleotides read TGTGCCAGCAGTTACTCGATAGGAGGGGCGGTCCAGTACTTC.

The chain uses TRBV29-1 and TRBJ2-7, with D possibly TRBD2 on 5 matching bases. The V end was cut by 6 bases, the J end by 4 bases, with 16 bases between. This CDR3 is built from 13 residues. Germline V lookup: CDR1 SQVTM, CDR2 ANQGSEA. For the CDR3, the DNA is TGCAGCGTCGCCATGGACTCGGAGTACGAGCAGTACTTC. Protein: CSVAMDSEYEQYF.